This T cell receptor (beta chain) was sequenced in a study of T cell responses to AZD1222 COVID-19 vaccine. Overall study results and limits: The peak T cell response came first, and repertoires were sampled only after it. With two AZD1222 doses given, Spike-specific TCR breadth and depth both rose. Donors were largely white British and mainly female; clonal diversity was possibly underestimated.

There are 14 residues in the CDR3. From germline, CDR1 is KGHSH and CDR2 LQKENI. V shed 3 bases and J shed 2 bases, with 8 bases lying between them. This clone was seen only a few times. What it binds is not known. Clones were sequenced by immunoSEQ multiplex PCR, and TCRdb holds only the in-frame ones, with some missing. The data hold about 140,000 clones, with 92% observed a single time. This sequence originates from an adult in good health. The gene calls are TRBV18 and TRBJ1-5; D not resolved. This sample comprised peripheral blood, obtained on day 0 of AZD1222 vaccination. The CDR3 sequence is CASSPDGGNQPQHF. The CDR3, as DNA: TGTGCCAGCTCACCCGACGGGGGCAATCAGCCCCAGCATTTT.